This entry lists 23 T cell receptor beta chains sequenced from one sample in a study of Ad26.COV2.S vaccination and SARS-CoV-2 variants. As for treatment: around 19 received Ad26.COV2.S at low or high dose, single or two shots; 5 received placebo; per-sample allocation not given. Sampling occurred on day 63 after the first vaccine or placebo injection. Generated by immunoSEQ multiplex PCR, the TCRdb table keeps only in-frame clones and is missing some. The sample lists hundreds of thousands of clones; around 84% were seen once. The sample in question was peripheral blood, obtained in a trial of Ad26.COV2.S vaccine versus placebo. All receptors come from a person between 18 and 65 years old who received the Ad26.COV2.S COVID-19 vaccine or a placebo.

The rearrangement joins TRBV27 to TRBJ2-7, with a tentative D call TRBD1 (5 bases). Germline assignment: CDR1 MNHEY and CDR2 SMNVEV (reference sequence). This CDR3 is built from 15 residues. Trimming stripped 3 bases from V and 0 bases from J, with 12 bases between. DNA for the CDR3: TGTGCCAGCAGTTTTAAGGACACCGGCTCCTACGAGCAGTACTTC. This sequence encodes CASSFKDTGSYEQYF.

DNA of the CDR3: TGTGCCAGCAGTTACTTTAGCAATCAGCCCCAGCATTTT. Translating it yields CASSYFSNQPQHF. V and J are TRBV6-2 or TRBV6-3 and TRBJ1-5; no clear D. CDR3 size: 13 residues. V shed 1 base and J shed 0 bases, with 1 base lying between them. Germline V gene data show CDR1 as MNHEY and CDR2 as SVGEGT.

This clone occurred once. The V call is TRBV29-1, the J call TRBJ2-1; perhaps TRBD2 as D (6 bases). V lost 6 bases and J 7 bases, leaving 10 bases between the germline ends. Germline lookup yields CDR1 SQVTM and CDR2 ANQGSEA. The CDR3 spans 11 residues. The CDR3 reads CSVPRGNEQFF. CDR3 sequence (DNA): TGCAGCGTGCCCCGGGGGAATGAGCAGTTCTTC.

The rearrangement uses TRBV7-9 and TRBJ1-5; D is unresolved. The CDR3 is 13 residues long. The germline CDR1 and CDR2 sequences are SEHNR and FQNEAQ (reference sequence). Trimming pared 5 bases from V and 0 bases from J, leaving 5 bases between. CDR3 in amino acids: CASSHNSNQPQHF. The CDR3 nucleotides are TGTGCCAGCAGCCATAATAGCAATCAGCCCCAGCATTTT. The whole variable domain, filled in from reference TRBV7-9 and TRBJ1-5, reads DTGVSQNPRHKITKRGQNVTFRCDPISEHNRLYWYRQTLGQGPEFLTYFQNEAQLEKSRLLSDRFSAERPKGSFSTLEIQRTEQGDSAMYLCASSHNSNQPQHFGDGTRLSIL.

The rearrangement links TRBV30 to TRBJ1-1, with no clear D. V was pared by 3 bases and J by 11 bases, with 22 bases between. CDR3 length: 14 amino acids. The germline CDR1 and CDR2 sequences are GTSNPN and SVGIG (reference sequence). This CDR3 is CAWSDSGGWLDAFF. For the CDR3, the DNA is TGTGCCTGGAGCGACTCCGGTGGTTGGCTGGATGCTTTCTTT.

The rearrangement joins TRBV18 to TRBJ2-5; 7 bases are a match to TRBD1. Germline CDR1 reads KGHSH; CDR2 reads LQKENI. J lost 3 bases, V lost 8 bases, and 9 bases had no gene match. There are 14 residues in the CDR3. The CDR3 region has the DNA TGTGCCAGCACTGGACAGGCGGGCGAAGAGACCCAGTACTTC. Its translation: CASTGQAGEETQYF.

The chain combines TRBV10-3 with TRBJ1-2; 7 positions match TRBD1. V gave up 6 bases and J gave up 2 bases; unmatched junction bases: 9. This CDR3 region has 15 residues. CDR1 is ENHRY, CDR2 SYGVKD, per germline. CDR3 in DNA: TGTGCCATCAGGCCGACAGGGCAGTCCAACTATGGCTACACCTTC. It translates to CAIRPTGQSNYGYTF.

This clone came up a few times. The chain couples TRBV9 to TRBJ2-1; tentatively, D is TRBD2 (5 bases). This CDR3 contains 19 residues. Deletions cut 3 bases from V and 8 bases from J, with 30 bases between. The germline gives CDR1 SGDLS, CDR2 YYNGEE. The CDR3 spells CASSALSSVTSEAGYEQFF. CDR3 DNA sequence: TGTGCCAGCAGCGCCCTCTCCAGCGTCACTAGTGAGGCTGGTTATGAGCAGTTCTTC. The full variable domain, its missing parts supplied by reference TRBV9 and TRBJ2-1, is DSGVTQTPKHLITATGQRVTLRCSPRSGDLSVYWYQQSLDQGLQFLIQYYNGEERAKGNILERFSAQQFPDLHSELNLSSLELGDSALYFCASSALSSVTSEAGYEQFFGPGTRLTVL.

The rearrangement links TRBV5-8 to TRBJ1-5, with D unclear. This CDR3 spans 14 amino acids. Between the trimmed V and J ends, which lost 1 base and 1 base, there was a span of 6 bases. Per germline, CDR1 SGHTS and CDR2 YDEGEE. CDR3 region: CASSLLRSNQPQHF. CDR3 bases: TGTGCCAGCAGCTTGTTGAGGAGCAATCAGCCCCAGCATTTT.

The V call is TRBV6-2 or TRBV6-3, the J call TRBJ2-2; D gene unclear. Germline CDR1 is MNHEY and CDR2 is SVGEGT. V was shortened by 2 bases and J by 7 bases, with 8 bases between the two germline ends. This CDR3 comprises 13 residues. CDR3 DNA: TGTGCCAGCAGTTACCCAGGTTTCGGGGAGCTGTTTTTT. It translates to CASSYPGFGELFF.

The chain carries TRBV18 and TRBJ2-1, with a possible D match to TRBD2 (5 bases). In germline, CDR1 is KGHSH, CDR2 LQKENI. V gave up 3 bases and J gave up 9 bases, with 9 bases separating them. The CDR3 totals 12 residues. As DNA, the CDR3 is TGTGCCAGCTCACCGGCGGGTGGTGAGCAGTTCTTC. Its protein product is CASSPAGGEQFF. The variable domain in full, completed from reference TRBV18 and TRBJ2-1, reads NAGVMQNPRHLVRRRGQEARLRCSPMKGHSHVYWYRQLPEEGLKFMVYLQKENIIDESGMPKERFSAEFPKEGPSILRIQQVVRGDSAAYFCASSPAGGEQFFGPGTRLTVL.

V is TRBV7-6 and J is TRBJ2-7; perhaps TRBD2 as D (5 bases). The CDR3 sequence is 16 residues long. Germline CDR1 and CDR2: SGHVS and FNYEAQ. The V and J ends lost 1 base and 1 base respectively, with 14 bases between them. CDR3 DNA: TGTGCCAGCAGCTTAGGTGGAGGCTCGCGGTCCTACGAGCAGTACTTC. It codes for CASSLGGGSRSYEQYF.

The rearrangement joins TRBV7-2 to TRBJ1-3; D not certain. CDR1 is SGHTA and CDR2 is FQGNSA in the germline V gene. The ends were cut back, 3 bases at V and 0 bases at J, with 12 bases in the middle. The CDR3 has 16 residues. The CDR3 protein is CASSFHWARSGNTIYF. CDR3 bases: TGTGCCAGCAGCTTCCATTGGGCCCGCTCTGGAAACACCATATATTTT.

The chain couples TRBV28 to TRBJ1-4; D possibly corresponds to TRBD1 (6 bases). V was shortened by 3 bases and J by 4 bases, with 15 bases between the two germline ends. Germline CDR1 is MDHEN and CDR2 is SYDVKM. The CDR3 extends over 16 amino acids. The CDR3 DNA reads as TGTGCCAGCAGTTTGCTGCCGGGACACATTAATGAAAAACTGTTTTTT. Translated: CASSLLPGHINEKLFF.

The V and J genes are TRBV29-1 and TRBJ1-6, with D perhaps TRBD1 (5 bases). The germline CDR1 and CDR2 sequences are SQVTM and ANQGSEA. This CDR3 contains 10 residues. Trimming pared 6 bases from V and 13 bases from J, leaving 10 bases between. The CDR3 DNA reads as TGCAGCGTCCAGGGAAGGCCCCTCCACTTT. Translating it yields CSVQGRPLHF.

The chain is built from TRBV4-3 and TRBJ2-2, with D uncertain. Germline CDR1 reads LGHNA; CDR2 reads YSLEER. The CDR3 runs 12 residues. V lost 5 bases and J lost 1, with 2 bases in between. Written as DNA, the CDR3 is TGCGCCAGCAGCTGGAACACCGGGGAGCTGTTTTTT. Amino acid sequence: CASSWNTGELFF.

J is TRBJ1-2 and V is TRBV5-4, with D perhaps matching TRBD1 (6 bases). There are 15 residues in the CDR3. The germline V gene has CDR1 SGHNT and CDR2 YYREEE (reference sequence). Trimming took 3 bases from V and 2 from J, leaving 14 bases between them. The chain's CDR3 is CASSSGGRGNYGYTF. DNA for the CDR3: TGTGCCAGCAGCTCCGGGGGGCGAGGGAACTATGGCTACACCTTC.

CDR3 protein: CASSYRGVGEQYF. The CDR3 coding sequence is TGTGCCAGCAGTTATCGGGGGGTAGGCGAGCAGTACTTC. This chain joins TRBV6-5 and TRBJ2-7; 7 bases align to TRBD2. The CDR3 is 13 amino acids. V shed 3 bases and J 6 bases; nucleotides not matched to a gene: 5. CDR1 and CDR2 from the germline V gene are MNHEY and SVGAGI.

V gene TRBV2 combines with J gene TRBJ1-1, with D maybe TRBD1 (5 bases). The CDR3 covers 11 residues. Trimming took off 11 bases at V and 5 bases at J, with 12 bases between the two ends. The germline CDR1 and CDR2 sequences are SNHLY and FYNNEI. DNA of the CDR3: TGTGCCGCAAGGGGTAGGACTGAAGCTTTCTTT. Protein sequence: CAARGRTEAFF.

The chain combines TRBV5-8 with TRBJ2-3; perhaps TRBD1 as D (6 bases). Germline V gene sequence: CDR1 SGHTS, CDR2 YDEGEE. The CDR3 runs 15 residues. V shed 3 bases and J shed 3 bases, with 14 bases lying between them. The CDR3 reads CASSSRDKRTDTQYF. The CDR3 bases are TGTGCCAGCAGCTCCCGGGACAAGAGGACAGATACGCAGTATTTT.

The rearrangement links TRBV7-9 to TRBJ2-6, with D tentatively TRBD1 (6 bases). CDR3 length: 15 residues. Germline V lookup: CDR1 SEHNR, CDR2 FQNEAQ (reference sequence). With 3 bases removed from V and 3 bases from J, the gap between germline ends came to 9 bases. CDR3 residues: CASSFGTSGANVLTF. CDR3 DNA: TGTGCCAGCAGCTTTGGGACAAGTGGGGCCAACGTCCTGACTTTC.

The J gene is TRBJ2-7, the V gene TRBV6-2 or TRBV6-3; a weak D match, TRBD2 (6 bases). This CDR3 is built from 16 residues. The germline V and J ends were trimmed by 4 bases and 4 bases, with 20 bases remaining between them. Germline V CDR1 and CDR2: MNHEY, SVGEGT. In DNA form, the CDR3 reads TGTGCCAGCAGTTCGTGGGGGGACGTACATTTTTACGAGCAGTACTTC. It specifies CASSSWGDVHFYEQYF.

V is TRBV13 and J is TRBJ2-1; no definite D call. This CDR3 contains 14 residues. The germline V gene encodes CDR1 PRHDT and CDR2 FYEKMQ (reference sequence). Trimming pared 1 base from V and 0 bases from J, leaving 4 bases between. CDR3 DNA: TGTGCCAGCAGCTTAGAAAGCTCCTACAATGAGCAGTTCTTC. It yields the protein CASSLESSYNEQFF.